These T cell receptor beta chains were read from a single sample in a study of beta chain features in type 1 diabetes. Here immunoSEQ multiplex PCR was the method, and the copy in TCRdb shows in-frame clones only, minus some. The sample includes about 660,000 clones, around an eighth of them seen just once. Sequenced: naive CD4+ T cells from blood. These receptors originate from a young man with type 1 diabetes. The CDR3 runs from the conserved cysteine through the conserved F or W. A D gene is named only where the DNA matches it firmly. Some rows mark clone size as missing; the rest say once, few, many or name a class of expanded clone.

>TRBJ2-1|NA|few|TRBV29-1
TGCAGCGTTTCATTGAGGGAGCAGTTCTTC
CSVSLREQFF
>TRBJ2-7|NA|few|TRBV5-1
TGCGCCAGCAGCTTCAGAGACGGTTCCTACGAGCAGTACTTC
CASSFRDGSYEQYF
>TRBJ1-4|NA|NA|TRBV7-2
TGTGCCAGCAGGGGGGGAAATGAAAAACTGTTTTTT
CASRGGNEKLFF
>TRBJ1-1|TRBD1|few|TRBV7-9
TGTGCCAGCAGCCTCCGACAGGGGGGCACTGAAGCTTTCTTT
CASSLRQGGTEAFF
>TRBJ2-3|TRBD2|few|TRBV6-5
TGTGCCAGCGGTACGGCTAGCGGGGGAAGGGATACGCAGTATTTT
CASGTASGGRDTQYF
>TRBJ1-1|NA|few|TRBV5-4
TGTGCCAGCAGCTTGGCTTCCGGCGGGAACACTGAAGCTTTCTTT
CASSLASGGNTEAFF
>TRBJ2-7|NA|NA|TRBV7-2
TGTGCCAGCAGCCTGGACAAGACCTACGAGCAGTACTTC
CASSLDKTYEQYF
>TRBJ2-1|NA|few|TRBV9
TGTGCCAGCTCCCGGATAGGGTACGAGCAGTTCTTC
CASSRIGYEQFF
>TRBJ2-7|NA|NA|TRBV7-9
TGTGCCAGCAGCCGACTCACAGATACCTACGAGCAGTACTTC
CASSRLTDTYEQYF
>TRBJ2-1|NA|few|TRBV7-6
TGTGCCAGCAGCTTAGCGGGGCAGGAGACAAATGAGCAGTTCTTC
CASSLAGQETNEQFF
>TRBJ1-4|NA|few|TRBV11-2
TGTGCCAGCAGCTTAGATCCGGGCGGGACACGCGAAAAACTGTTTTTT
CASSLDPGGTREKLFF
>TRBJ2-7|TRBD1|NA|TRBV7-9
TGTGCCAGCAGCTTCCTTCGGACAGGGGGCTACGAGCAGTACTTC
CASSFLRTGGYEQYF
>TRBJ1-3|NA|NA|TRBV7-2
TGTGCCAGCAGCCCGATTGGAAACACCATATATTTT
CASSPIGNTIYF
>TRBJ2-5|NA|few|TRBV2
TGTGCCAGCAGTGGATTCGAGACCCAGTACTTC
CASSGFETQYF
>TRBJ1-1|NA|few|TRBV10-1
TGCGCCAGCAGTGAGGCCGAGCGCACTGAAGCTTTCTTT
CASSEAERTEAFF
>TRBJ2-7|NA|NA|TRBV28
TGTGCCAGCAACCTCAGGGAACTAGCCTACGAGCAGTACTTC
CASNLRELAYEQYF
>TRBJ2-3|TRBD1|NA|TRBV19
TGTGCCAGTGGGGACAGGGGGTCAGATACGCAGTATTTT
CASGDRGSDTQYF
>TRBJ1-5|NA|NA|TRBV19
TGTGCCAGTAGCTACCACAGGGCTTATAGCAATCAGCCCCAGCATTTT
CASSYHRAYSNQPQHF
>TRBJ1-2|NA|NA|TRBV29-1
TGCAGCGTTGGAGACAGAGCTAACTATGGCTACACCTTC
CSVGDRANYGYTF
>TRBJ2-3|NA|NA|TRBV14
TGTGCCAGCGGCGGGATTTTGAAAGATACGCAGTATTTT
CASGGILKDTQYF
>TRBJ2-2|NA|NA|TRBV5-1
TGCGCCAGCAGCTTGGCCGGGGAGAGGGAGCTGTTTTTT
CASSLAGERELFF
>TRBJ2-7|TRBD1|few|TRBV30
TGTGCCTGGAGCGCTGACAGGGTACCACACGAGCAGTACTTC
CAWSADRVPHEQYF
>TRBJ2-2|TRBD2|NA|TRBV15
TGTGCCACCAGCCCACGGCTAGCGGGAGATGACGGGGAGCTGTTTTTT
CATSPRLAGDDGELFF
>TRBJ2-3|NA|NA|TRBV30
TGTGCCTGGAGTGGGGGAAATACGCAGTATTTT
CAWSGGNTQYF
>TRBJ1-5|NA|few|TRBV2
TGTGCCAGCGTTGAAGGGGCTGGGCAGCCCCAGCATTTT
CASVEGAGQPQHF
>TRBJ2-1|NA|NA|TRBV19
TGTGCCAGTAGTATAGATCGGGCGGGCTATGAGCAGTTCTTC
CASSIDRAGYEQFF
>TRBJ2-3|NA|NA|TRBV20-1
TGCAGTGCTAAATCAGATACGCAGTATTTT
CSAKSDTQYF
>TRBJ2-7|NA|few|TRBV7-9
TGTGCCAGCAGCCGCTACTCTACCTACGAGCAGTACTTC
CASSRYSTYEQYF
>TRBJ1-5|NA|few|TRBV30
TGTGCCTGGAGAGGGTTTGGACAGCCCCAGCATTTT
CAWRGFGQPQHF
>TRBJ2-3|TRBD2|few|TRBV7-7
TGTGCTAGCAGCCCAACTAGCGGCGCAGATACGCAGTATTTT
CASSPTSGADTQYF
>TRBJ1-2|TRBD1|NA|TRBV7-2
TGTGCCAGCAGCTTCACAGGGGTCTATGGCTACACCTTC
CASSFTGVYGYTF
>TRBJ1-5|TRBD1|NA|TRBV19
TGTGCCAGTACCTTGGACAGGGGACTCAATCAGCCCCAGCATTTT
CASTLDRGLNQPQHF
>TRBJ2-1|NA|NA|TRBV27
TGTGCCAGCAGTCCCCGCCGAAACTACAATGAGCAGTTCTTC
CASSPRRNYNEQFF
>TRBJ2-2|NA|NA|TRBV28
TGTGCCAGCAGTTTAGGAGACCGATACACCGGGGAGCTGTTTTTT
CASSLGDRYTGELFF
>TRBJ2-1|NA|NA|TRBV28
TGTGCCAGCAGTTTAGGGTACAATGAGCAGTTCTTC
CASSLGYNEQFF
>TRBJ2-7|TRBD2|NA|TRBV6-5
TGTGCCAGCAGTTACGGCGGGAGATTGACTTACGAGCAGTACTTC
CASSYGGRLTYEQYF
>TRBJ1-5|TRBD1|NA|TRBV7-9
TGTGCCAGCAGCTGGGGTGACAGGGGGATTGGCAATCAGCCCCAGCATTTT
CASSWGDRGIGNQPQHF
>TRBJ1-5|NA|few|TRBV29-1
TGCAGCGTTGAACTCGAGCTAAATCAGCCCCAGCATTTT
CSVELELNQPQHF
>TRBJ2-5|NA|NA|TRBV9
TGTGCCAGCAGCGTAGCTGGTAGCTTGGAGACCCAGTACTTC
CASSVAGSLETQYF
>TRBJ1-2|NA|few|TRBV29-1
TGCAGCGTTGAAGACACGCCCAGCCCCAGGGTCGGCGGCTACACCTTC
CSVEDTPSPRVGGYTF
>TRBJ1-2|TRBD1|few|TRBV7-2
TGTGCCAGCAGCCCCCGCGCGACAGGGGTGGATGGCTACACCTTC
CASSPRATGVDGYTF
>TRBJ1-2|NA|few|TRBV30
TGTGCCTGCGGGCTCTATGGCTACACCTTC
CACGLYGYTF
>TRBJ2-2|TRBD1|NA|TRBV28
TGTGCCAGCAGTCTCACTTACAGGGGCACCGGGGAGCTGTTTTTT
CASSLTYRGTGELFF
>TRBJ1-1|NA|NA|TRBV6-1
TGTGCCAGCAGTGATGCGGGACTGAACACTGAAGCTTTCTTT
CASSDAGLNTEAFF
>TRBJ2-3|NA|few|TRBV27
TGTGCCAGCAGTTTACGCGTGAGTGCAGATACGCAGTATTTT
CASSLRVSADTQYF
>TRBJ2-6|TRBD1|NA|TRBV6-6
TGTGCCAGTTCAGGGACAGCCGGGGCCAACGTCCTGACTTTC
CASSGTAGANVLTF
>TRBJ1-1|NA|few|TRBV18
TGTGCCAGCTCACCAGGCACTGAAGCTTTCTTT
CASSPGTEAFF
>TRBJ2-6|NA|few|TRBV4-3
TGCGCCAGCAGCCAAACAGGGTCATCGAACTCTGGGGCCAACGTCCTGACTTTC
CASSQTGSSNSGANVLTF
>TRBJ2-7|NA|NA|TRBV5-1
TGCGCCAGCAGCCCAACGGGGGTCGGTGAGCAGTACTTC
CASSPTGVGEQYF
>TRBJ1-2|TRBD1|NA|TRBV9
TGTGCCAGCAGCCCCGACAGGGGAACTGGCTACACCTTC
CASSPDRGTGYTF
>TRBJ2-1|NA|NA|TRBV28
TGTGCCAGCAGCCCCTGGGCGGGCCTGAGCTCCTACAATGAGCAGTTCTTC
CASSPWAGLSSYNEQFF
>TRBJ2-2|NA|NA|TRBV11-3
TGTGCCAGCAGCTTAGAAAGATGGTCGGAGAGGAACACCGGGGAGCTGTTTTTT
CASSLERWSERNTGELFF